The TCR beta chain under discussion was sequenced for a study of low-dose radiotherapy and immunotherapy resistance in tumors. The wider study: Cohort 1 patients were irradiated with 0.5 Gy fractions every 2 weeks to 6.5 Gy total. On an every-two-weeks schedule, patients received intravenous nivolumab 240 mg, along with ipilimumab 1 mg/kg every six weeks. Every two weeks, one day ahead of radiation and immunotherapy, cyclophosphamide 200 mg/m2 was given (intravenously). Patients received 300 mg of oral aspirin each day across four cycles, commencing on cycle 1 day 1.

Primers targeting TRAV and TRBV primed first-strand cDNA, covering alpha and beta chains. Using a constant-region primer together with a V-primer adapter, TCRs were subjected to roughly 18 PCR cycles of amplification. TCRdb analysed the reads with MiXCR anew, one entry per CDR3 protein. The data hold roughly 90,000 distinct CDR3 sequences, with 20% to 25% observed a single time. Time point meaning: after trial treatment. The treatment is: LDRT plus nivolumab, ipilimumab, low-dose cyclophosphamide and aspirin (RACIN trial). Germline V lookup: CDR1 MGHDK, CDR2 SYGVNS. The CDR3 is 14 amino acids. V lost 2 bases and J lost 10, with 12 bases in between.

The TCR comes from a female donor with ovarian cancer. The V and J genes are TRBV25-1 and TRBJ1-6; D perhaps matches TRBD1 (5 bases). The sample consisted of PBMCs, taken after low-dose radiotherapy plus immunotherapy. CDR3 coding DNA: TGTGCCAGCAGTGAAAGTGAGTGGGGGTCACCCCTCCACTTT. Residues: CASSESEWGSPLHF.